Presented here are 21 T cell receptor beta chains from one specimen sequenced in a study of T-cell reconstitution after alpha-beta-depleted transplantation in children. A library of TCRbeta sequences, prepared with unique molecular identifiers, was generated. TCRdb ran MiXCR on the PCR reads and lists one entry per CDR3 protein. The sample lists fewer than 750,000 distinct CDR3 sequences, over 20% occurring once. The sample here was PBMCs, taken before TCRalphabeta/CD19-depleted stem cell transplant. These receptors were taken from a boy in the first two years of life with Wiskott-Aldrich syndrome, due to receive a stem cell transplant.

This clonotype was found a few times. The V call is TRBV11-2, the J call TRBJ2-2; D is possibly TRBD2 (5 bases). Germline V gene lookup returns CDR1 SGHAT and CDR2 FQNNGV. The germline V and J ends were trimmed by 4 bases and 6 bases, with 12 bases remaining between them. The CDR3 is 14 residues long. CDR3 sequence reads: CASSSSLEAGELFF. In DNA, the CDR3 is TGTGCCAGCAGCTCCTCCTTGGAGGCCGGGGAGCTGTTTTTT.

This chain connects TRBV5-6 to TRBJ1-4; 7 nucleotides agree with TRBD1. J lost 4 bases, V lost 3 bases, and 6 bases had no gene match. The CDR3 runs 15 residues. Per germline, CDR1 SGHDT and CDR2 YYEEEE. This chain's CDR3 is CASSYRTGYNEKLFF. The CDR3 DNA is TGTGCCAGCAGCTATCGGACAGGTTATAATGAAAAACTGTTTTTT.

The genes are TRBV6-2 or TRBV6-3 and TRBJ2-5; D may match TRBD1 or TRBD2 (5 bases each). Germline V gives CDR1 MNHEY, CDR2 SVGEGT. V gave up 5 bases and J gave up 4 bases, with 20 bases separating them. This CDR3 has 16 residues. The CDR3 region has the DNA TGTGCCAGCAGTAGCCTACTAACCGCGAGGGGAGAGACCCAGTACTTC. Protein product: CASSSLLTARGETQYF.

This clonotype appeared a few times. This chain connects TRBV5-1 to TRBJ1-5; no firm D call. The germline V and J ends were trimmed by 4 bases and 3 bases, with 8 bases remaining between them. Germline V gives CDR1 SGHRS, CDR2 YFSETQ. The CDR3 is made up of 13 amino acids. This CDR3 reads CASSRDPNQPQHF. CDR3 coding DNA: TGCGCCAGCAGCCGGGATCCCAATCAGCCCCAGCATTTT. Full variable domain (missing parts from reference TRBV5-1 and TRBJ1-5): KAGVTQTPRYLIKTRGQQVTLSCSPISGHRSVSWYQQTPGQGLQFLFEYFSETQRNKGNFPGRFSGRQFSNSRSEMNVSTLELGDSALYLCASSRDPNQPQHFGDGTRLSIL.

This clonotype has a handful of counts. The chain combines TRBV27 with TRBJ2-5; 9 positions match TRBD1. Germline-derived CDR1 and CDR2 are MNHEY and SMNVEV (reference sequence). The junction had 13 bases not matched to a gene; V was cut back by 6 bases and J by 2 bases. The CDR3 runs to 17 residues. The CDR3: CASSLLSGTGNQETQYF. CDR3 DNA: TGTGCCAGCAGCCTCTTGTCCGGGACAGGGAATCAAGAGACCCAGTACTTC.

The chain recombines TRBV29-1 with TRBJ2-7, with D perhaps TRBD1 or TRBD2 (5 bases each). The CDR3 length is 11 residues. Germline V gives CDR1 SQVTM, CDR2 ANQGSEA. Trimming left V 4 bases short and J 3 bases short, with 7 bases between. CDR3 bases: TGCAGCGTTGGGGGGTACTACGAGCAGTACTTC. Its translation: CSVGGYYEQYF.

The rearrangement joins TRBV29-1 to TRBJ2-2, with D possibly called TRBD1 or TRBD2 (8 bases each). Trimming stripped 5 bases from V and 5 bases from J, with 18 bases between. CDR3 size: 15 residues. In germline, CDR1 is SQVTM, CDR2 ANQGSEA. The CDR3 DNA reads TGCAGCGTTCAGGGGGCGGGAGGAAGAACCGGGGAGCTGTTTTTT. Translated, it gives CSVQGAGGRTGELFF.

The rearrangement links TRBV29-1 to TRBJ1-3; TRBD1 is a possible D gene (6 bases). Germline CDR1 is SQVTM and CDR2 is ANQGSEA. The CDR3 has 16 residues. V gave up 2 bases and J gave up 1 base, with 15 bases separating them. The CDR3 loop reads CSVERRGGWSGNTIYF. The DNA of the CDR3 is TGCAGCGTTGAAAGGAGAGGGGGATGGTCTGGAAACACCATATATTTT. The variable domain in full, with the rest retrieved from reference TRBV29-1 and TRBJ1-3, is SAVISQKPSRDICQRGTSLTIQCQVDSQVTMMFWYRQQPGQSLTLIATANQGSEATYESGFVIDKFPISRPNLTFSTLTVSNMSPEDSSIYLCSVERRGGWSGNTIYFGEGSWLTVV.

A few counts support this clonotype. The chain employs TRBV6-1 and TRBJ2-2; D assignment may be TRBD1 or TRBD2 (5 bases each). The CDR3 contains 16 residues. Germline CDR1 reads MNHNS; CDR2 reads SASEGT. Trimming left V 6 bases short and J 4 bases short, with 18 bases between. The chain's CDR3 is CASSGVGVASTGELFF. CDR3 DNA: TGTGCCAGCAGCGGGGTGGGGGTAGCTAGCACCGGGGAGCTGTTTTTT.

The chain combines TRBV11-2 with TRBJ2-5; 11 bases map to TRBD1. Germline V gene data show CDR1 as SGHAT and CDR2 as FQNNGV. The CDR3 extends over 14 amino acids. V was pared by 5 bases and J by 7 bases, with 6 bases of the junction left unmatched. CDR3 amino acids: CASSMGQGGRTQYF. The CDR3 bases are TGTGCCAGCAGCATGGGACAGGGGGGAAGGACCCAGTACTTC.

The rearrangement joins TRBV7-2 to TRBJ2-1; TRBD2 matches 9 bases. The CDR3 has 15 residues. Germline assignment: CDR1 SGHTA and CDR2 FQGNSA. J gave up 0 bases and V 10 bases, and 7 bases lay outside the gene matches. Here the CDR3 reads CATRLAESSYNEQFF. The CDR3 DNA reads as TGTGCCACCAGACTAGCGGAAAGCTCCTACAATGAGCAGTTCTTC.

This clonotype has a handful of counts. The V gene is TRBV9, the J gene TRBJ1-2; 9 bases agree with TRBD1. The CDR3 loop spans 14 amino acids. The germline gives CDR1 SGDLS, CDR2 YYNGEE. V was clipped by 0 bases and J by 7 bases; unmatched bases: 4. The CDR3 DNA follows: TGTGCCAGCAGCGTAGCTTTGGACAGGGGTGGCTACACCTTC. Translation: CASSVALDRGGYTF.

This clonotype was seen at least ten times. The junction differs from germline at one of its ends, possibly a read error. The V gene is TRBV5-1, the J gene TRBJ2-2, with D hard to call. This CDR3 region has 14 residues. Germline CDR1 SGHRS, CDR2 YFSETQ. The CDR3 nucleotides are TGTGCCAGCAGCTTAGGCAGCTTCACCGGGGAGCTGTTTTTT. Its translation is CASSLGSFTGELFF.

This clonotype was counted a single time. CDR3 in amino acids: CASSVDRGGRVTEAFF. For the CDR3, the DNA is TGTGCCAGCAGCGTAGACAGGGGAGGGCGGGTCACTGAAGCTTTCTTT. This chain links TRBV9 with TRBJ1-1; 7 nucleotides align to TRBD1. Germline V gives CDR1 SGDLS, CDR2 YYNGEE. The CDR3 spans 16 residues. The trim removed 0 bases at V and 4 bases at J, leaving 9 bases unmatched.

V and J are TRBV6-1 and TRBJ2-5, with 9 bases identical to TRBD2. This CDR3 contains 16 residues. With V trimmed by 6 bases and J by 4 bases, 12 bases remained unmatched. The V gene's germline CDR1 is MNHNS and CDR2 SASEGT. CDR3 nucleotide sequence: TGTGCCAGCAGACCTCCGGGACTAGCATTTCGAGAGACCCAGTACTTC. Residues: CASRPPGLAFRETQYF.

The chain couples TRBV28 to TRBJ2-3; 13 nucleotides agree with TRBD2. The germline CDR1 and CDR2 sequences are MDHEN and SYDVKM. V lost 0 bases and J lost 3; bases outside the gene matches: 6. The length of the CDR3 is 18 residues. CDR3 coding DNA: TGTGCCAGCAGTTTATGCCCTCTACTAGCGGGAGGGACAGATACGCAGTATTTT. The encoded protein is CASSLCPLLAGGTDTQYF.

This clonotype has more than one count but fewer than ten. CDR3 loop: CASSLGQTGADPGEQYF. Here the CDR3 DNA reads TGCGCCAGCAGCCTGGGACAAACGGGAGCTGATCCGGGGGAGCAGTACTTC. The chain uses TRBV5-1 and TRBJ2-7; D could derive from TRBD1 or TRBD2 (6 bases each). Germline CDR1 reads SGHRS; CDR2 reads YFSETQ. Trimming took 4 bases from V and 7 from J, leaving 27 bases between them. This CDR3 contains 17 residues.

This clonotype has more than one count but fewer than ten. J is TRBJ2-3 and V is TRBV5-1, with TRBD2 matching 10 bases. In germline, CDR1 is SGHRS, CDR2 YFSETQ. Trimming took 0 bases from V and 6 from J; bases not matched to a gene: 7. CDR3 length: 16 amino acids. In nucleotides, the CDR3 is TGCGCCAGCAGCTTGGCCTCTAGCGGGAGATCGGATACGCAGTATTTT. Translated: CASSLASSGRSDTQYF.

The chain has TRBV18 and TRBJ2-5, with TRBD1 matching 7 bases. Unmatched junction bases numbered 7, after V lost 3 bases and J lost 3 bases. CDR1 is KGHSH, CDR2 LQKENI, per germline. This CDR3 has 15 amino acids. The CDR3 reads CASSPPNRGEETQYF. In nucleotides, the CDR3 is TGTGCCAGCTCACCTCCTAACAGGGGCGAAGAGACCCAGTACTTC. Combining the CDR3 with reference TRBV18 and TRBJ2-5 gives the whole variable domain NAGVMQNPRHLVRRRGQEARLRCSPMKGHSHVYWYRQLPEEGLKFMVYLQKENIIDESGMPKERFSAEFPKEGPSILRIQQVVRGDSAAYFCASSPPNRGEETQYFGPGTRLLVL.

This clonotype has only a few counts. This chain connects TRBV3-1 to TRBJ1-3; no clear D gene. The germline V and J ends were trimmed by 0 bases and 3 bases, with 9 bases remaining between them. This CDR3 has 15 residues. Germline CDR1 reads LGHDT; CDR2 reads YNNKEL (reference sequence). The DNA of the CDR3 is TGTGCCAGCAGCCAAGATCGAGGGTTTGGAAACACCATATATTTT. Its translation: CASSQDRGFGNTIYF.

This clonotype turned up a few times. This CDR3 reads CASSTYRGSYNEQFF. CDR3 DNA: TGTGCCAGCAGCACCTACAGGGGGTCCTACAATGAGCAGTTCTTC. The gene calls are TRBV7-9 and TRBJ2-1, with 8 positions matching TRBD1. This CDR3 comprises 15 residues. Trimming took 5 bases from V and 1 from J; bases not matched to a gene: 4. CDR1 SEHNR and CDR2 FQNEAQ come from the germline V gene (reference sequence).